This entry features one TCR beta chain sequence. Trimming removed 2 bases from V and 3 bases from J, with 13 bases in between. CDR3 length: 15 residues. Germline CDR1 SGHRS, CDR2 YFSETQ. The data were taken from a study of blood T cell repertoires in COVID-19. TCRdb's table, derived via immunoSEQ multiplex PCR, lists solely in-frame clones and lacks some. This sample yields a few hundred thousand clones, of which around 89% are seen a single time; approximately 4% belongs to the top ten. The material sequenced was PBMCs or T cells enriched from blood (not recorded which). This sequence joins TRBV5-1 and TRBJ2-3, with D perhaps TRBD1 (6 bases). This clonotype was sampled from a woman in her late teens or twenties with acute COVID-19. DNA of the CDR3: TGCGCCAGCAGCTTAGCAGGGGCTACAACAGATACGCAGTATTTT. Translated: CASSLAGATTDTQYF.